The 20 T cell receptor beta chains reported below all come from one sample, sequenced in a study of T cells in Graves' hyperthyroidism and ophthalmopathy. TCR beta CDR3 region amplification was performed from RNA transcripts. When the TCR CDR3 underwent first-round RT-PCR, the HTBI primer set was used. Each CDR3 protein is one row after TCRdb ran MiXCR on the multiplex PCR reads. The table has roughly 500,000 distinct CDR3 sequences, just over 45% seen once. Sequencing was carried out using peripheral blood or thyroid tissue (not recorded which). These receptors were obtained from an adult woman with Graves' disease, either hyperthyroidism or ophthalmopathy (not recorded which).

This clonotype was counted many times. The chain couples TRBV2 to TRBJ1-1; D uncertain. Germline V CDR1 and CDR2: SNHLY, FYNNEI. The V and J ends lost 4 bases and 5 bases respectively, with 20 bases between them. The CDR3 length is 16 residues. The CDR3 loop is CASSAWVGTVGTEAFF. The CDR3 nucleotides are TGTGCCAGCAGTGCTTGGGTTGGCACGGTAGGGACTGAAGCTTTCTTT.

This chain joins TRBV9 and TRBJ1-2; TRBD1 matches at 10 bases. V dropped 4 bases and J dropped 6; count of bases not matched to a gene: 6. The CDR3 spans 14 residues. Germline CDR1 is SGDLS and CDR2 is YYNGEE. The CDR3 coding sequence is TGTGCCAGCAGCTTGGGACAGGGGCTTGATGGCTACACCTTC. Its protein is CASSLGQGLDGYTF.

This clonotype was observed many times. The chain joins TRBV6-6 to TRBJ1-1; perhaps TRBD1 as D (5 bases). CDR1 MNHNY and CDR2 SVGAGI come from the germline V gene (reference sequence). The V gene lost 0 bases and the J gene lost 8 bases, with 10 bases spanning the gap. This CDR3 region has 13 residues. CDR3 DNA: TGTGCCAGCAGTTACTCGAAAAACAGGGAAGCTTTCTTT. Translated, it gives CASSYSKNREAFF.

This clonotype was picked up many times. The chain links TRBV5-1 to TRBJ2-5, with 9 bases that match TRBD2. V dropped 7 bases and J dropped 3; count of bases not matched to a gene: 13. CDR1 and CDR2 from the germline V gene are SGHRS and YFSETQ. CDR3 size: 16 residues. The CDR3 DNA sequence: TGCGCCAGCCATTCCGGGAGAGCGGGAGGAGAAGAGACCCAGTACTTC. Residues: CASHSGRAGGEETQYF. Full variable domain (missing parts from reference TRBV5-1 and TRBJ2-5): KAGVTQTPRYLIKTRGQQVTLSCSPISGHRSVSWYQQTPGQGLQFLFEYFSETQRNKGNFPGRFSGRQFSNSRSEMNVSTLELGDSALYLCASHSGRAGGEETQYFGPGTRLLVL.

V and J are TRBV7-9 and TRBJ2-5; the D gene is possibly TRBD1 (6 bases). In germline, CDR1 is SEHNR, CDR2 FQNEAQ (reference sequence). The CDR3 runs 15 residues. The ends were cut back, 10 bases at V and 5 bases at J, with 23 bases in the middle. Here the CDR3 reads CAIREPGQGMETQYF. CDR3 in DNA: TGTGCCATCAGGGAGCCGGGACAAGGAATGGAGACCCAGTACTTC.

This chain joins TRBV15 and TRBJ1-2; possibly TRBD1 for D (5 bases). Per the germline V gene, CDR1 is LNHNV and CDR2 is YYDKDF (reference sequence). There are 15 residues in the CDR3. The V gene lost 0 bases and the J gene lost 5 bases, with 13 bases spanning the gap. In DNA, the CDR3 is TGTGCCACCAGCAGAGATCTACCGGGGACGTATGGCTACACCTTC. Its translation is CATSRDLPGTYGYTF.

The chain couples TRBV4-1 to TRBJ1-5; unclear D gene. In germline, CDR1 is MGHRA, CDR2 YSYEKL. V was cut by 2 bases and J by 1 base, with 9 bases left in between. The CDR3 runs to 15 residues. The CDR3 DNA sequence: TGCGCCAGCAGCCAATGGTGGCAGAGCAATCAGCCCCAGCATTTT. Translated: CASSQWWQSNQPQHF.

V is TRBV10-3 and J is TRBJ2-7, with TRBD2 matching 9 bases. CDR3 length equals 16 residues. Germline CDR1 is ENHRY and CDR2 is SYGVKD. V was pared by 0 bases and J by 3 bases, with 6 bases of the junction left unmatched. CDR3 sequence (DNA): TGTGCCATCAGTGAGTCTCGGTCTAGCGGGAACTACGAGCAGTACTTC. Amino acid sequence: CAISESRSSGNYEQYF.

The J gene is TRBJ2-7, the V gene TRBV10-3; 9 bases agree with TRBD1. With 11 bases clipped from V and 5 bases from J, the junction kept 10 bases outside the gene matches. There are 13 residues in the CDR3. Per the germline V gene, CDR1 is ENHRY and CDR2 is SYGVKD. CDR3 nucleotide sequence: TGTGCCCTCATTACGGACAGGGGCCACGAGCAGTACTTC. Residues: CALITDRGHEQYF.

In its sample, this clonotype was seen many times. The chain is built from TRBV6-1 and TRBJ2-5, with D possibly called TRBD1 or TRBD2 (5 bases each). Germline values: CDR1 MNHNS, CDR2 SASEGT. The CDR3 spans 17 residues. The V end lost 3 bases, the J end lost 5 bases, and 22 bases lay between the germline ends. CDR3: CASSEWDRGPPPETQYF. CDR3 nucleotide sequence: TGTGCCAGCAGTGAGTGGGATAGGGGACCGCCACCGGAGACCCAGTACTTC.

The CDR3 coding sequence is TGTGCCAGCAGCCAAGAATGGGACAGCAGCTACGAGCAGTACTTC. The encoded protein is CASSQEWDSSYEQYF. The chain has TRBV14 and TRBJ2-7, with 7 bases fitting TRBD1. Germline-derived CDR1 and CDR2 are SGHDN and FVKESK. The CDR3 runs to 15 residues. The J segment lost 3 bases and the V segment lost 0 bases, leaving 5 bases of the junction unmatched.

This clonotype came up a few times. A read error may produce the germline difference seen at one junction end. V is TRBV3-1 and J is TRBJ1-2; D possibly corresponds to TRBD1 (6 bases). The CDR3 runs to 16 residues. Germline values: CDR1 LGHDT, CDR2 YNNKEL (reference sequence). As DNA, the CDR3 is TGTGCCAGCAGCCAAGATGACAGGATATCTAACTATGGCTGCACCTTC. It specifies CASSQDDRISNYGCTF.

This clonotype occurred many times. This chain connects TRBV4-2 to TRBJ1-6, with D perhaps matching TRBD1 (5 bases). Trimming left V 0 bases short and J 7 bases short, with 10 bases between. Germline assignment: CDR1 LGHNA and CDR2 YNFKEQ. The CDR3 contains 15 residues. The CDR3 protein is CASSQESGLNSPLHF. The CDR3 nucleotides read TGTGCCAGCAGCCAAGAATCAGGGTTAAATTCACCCCTCCACTTT.

Worth noting for this clonotype: One junction end disagrees with the germline gene, perhaps due to a read error. The CDR3 DNA reads as TGCAGTGTCGGACAGGCAACTAGCGGGAGTTCCTACGAGCAGTACTTT. Translating gives CSVGQATSGSSYEQYF. This chain links TRBV20-1 with TRBJ2-7; TRBD2 agrees at 11 bases. Germline V CDR1 and CDR2: DFQATT, SNEGSKA (reference sequence). CDR3 size: 16 residues.

V is TRBV7-9 and J is TRBJ1-4; no clear D gene. The CDR3 is 15 amino acids. Deletions cut 1 base from V and 5 bases from J, with 11 bases between. The germline CDR1 and CDR2 sequences are SEHNR and FQNEAQ (reference sequence). The CDR3 protein is CASSLGGRWNEKLFF. The CDR3, as DNA: TGTGCCAGCAGCTTAGGAGGGCGGTGGAATGAAAAACTGTTTTTT.

This clonotype was picked up a small number of times. The genes are TRBV29-1 and TRBJ2-7, with 7 bases fitting TRBD1. The CDR3 is 13 amino acids. J gave up 4 bases and V 7 bases, and 10 bases lay outside the gene matches. Germline V gene sequence: CDR1 SQVTM, CDR2 ANQGSEA. CDR3 protein: CSGAQGQSYEQYF. The CDR3, as DNA: TGCAGCGGTGCCCAGGGACAGAGTTACGAGCAGTACTTC.

The chain carries TRBV5-1 and TRBJ1-1, with 9 bases matching TRBD1. The V gene's germline CDR1 is SGHRS and CDR2 YFSETQ. J was trimmed by 0 bases and V by 2 bases; bases with no gene match: 5. The CDR3 totals 16 residues. The CDR3 DNA reads TGCGCCAGCAGCTTTACAGGGGGCGAGGTGAACACTGAAGCTTTCTTT. Translation: CASSFTGGEVNTEAFF. Variable domain in full (rest from reference TRBV5-1 and TRBJ1-1): KAGVTQTPRYLIKTRGQQVTLSCSPISGHRSVSWYQQTPGQGLQFLFEYFSETQRNKGNFPGRFSGRQFSNSRSEMNVSTLELGDSALYLCASSFTGGEVNTEAFFGQGTRLTVV.

This clonotype occurred many times. The CDR3 protein is CAISGDRVYQPQHF. CDR3 nucleotides: TGTGCCATCAGCGGCGACAGGGTATATCAGCCCCAGCATTTT. V is TRBV10-3 and J is TRBJ1-5, with 7 bases aligning to TRBD1. With 6 bases clipped from V and 5 bases from J, the junction kept 7 bases outside the gene matches. The CDR3 extends over 14 amino acids. Germline loops: CDR1 ENHRY, CDR2 SYGVKD.

The sample holds many counts of this clonotype. This rearrangement joins TRBV10-3 to TRBJ1-1; perhaps TRBD1 as D (5 bases). This CDR3 is 12 amino acids long. Germline lookup yields CDR1 ENHRY and CDR2 SYGVKD. The V and J ends lost 6 bases and 4 bases respectively, with 9 bases between them. CDR3 coding DNA: TGTGCCATCAGGGGACGTATCACTGAAGCTTTCTTT. Its translation: CAIRGRITEAFF.

The chain recombines TRBV20-1 with TRBJ2-2; D is unclear. CDR3 length: 13 residues. Germline CDR1 reads DFQATT; CDR2 reads SNEGSKA (reference sequence). The V end was cut by 6 bases, the J end by 7 bases, with 15 bases between. CDR3 residues: CSAQDVGHGELFF. As DNA, the CDR3 is TGCAGTGCGCAGGATGTCGGGCACGGGGAGCTGTTTTTT.